This is a list of T cell receptor beta chains from one sample in a study of CD8 T cells in Susac syndrome. Each CDR3 protein gets one entry after TCRdb re-called the immunoSEQ multiplex PCR reads with MiXCR. The sample includes about 300,000 distinct CDR3 sequences, about 90% seen only once; the top ten take approximately 0.065%. Material for sequencing was CD4+ T cells from PBMCs. These receptors were obtained from a human donor with multiple sclerosis. CDR3s include the opening cysteine and the closing phenylalanine or tryptophan. Each record gives: clone size, V gene, J gene, D gene, CDR3 protein, CDR3 DNA. D genes are given only for firm matches. A row's size may be missing; if present it is once, few, many or a size class.

few	TRBV30	TRBJ1-2	NA	CAWSLQGPYGYTF	TGTGCCTGGAGTTTGCAGGGACCCTATGGCTACACCTTC
NA	TRBV23-1	TRBJ2-5	NA	CARRDYQETQYF	TGCGCCCGCAGGGATTACCAAGAGACCCAGTACTTC
NA	TRBV7-2	TRBJ2-7	NA	CASNTIGISYEQYF	TGTGCCAGCAACACAATAGGTATCTCCTACGAGCAGTACTTC
NA	TRBV3-1	TRBJ2-5	NA	CASSQVPGQETQYF	TGTGCCAGCAGCCAAGTTCCGGGACAAGAGACCCAGTACTTC
NA	TRBV7-3	TRBJ1-2	NA	CASSPRHTYGYTF	TGTGCCAGCAGCCCGCGGCACACCTATGGCTACACCTTC
once	TRBV20-1	TRBJ2-3	TRBD2	CSARGSMGTDTQYF	TGCAGTGCTCGCGGGAGTATGGGCACAGATACGCAGTATTTT
NA	TRBV23-1	TRBJ2-1	TRBD2	CATELAGGVYEQFF	TGCGCCACCGAACTAGCGGGGGGGGTCTATGAGCAGTTCTTC
NA	TRBV5-1	TRBJ2-1	TRBD2	CASSWGPAGGRNEQFF	TGCGCCAGCAGCTGGGGCCCGGCGGGGGGGCGGAATGAGCAGTTCTTC
NA	TRBV24-1	TRBJ2-1	NA	CATSDWAYNEQFF	TGTGCCACCAGTGATTGGGCCTACAATGAGCAGTTCTTC
NA	TRBV2	TRBJ1-4	TRBD1	CASKRDRVEEKLFF	TGTGCCAGCAAAAGGGACAGGGTCGAGGAAAAACTGTTTTTT
NA	TRBV20-1	TRBJ2-1	TRBD2	CSARPPPRGGTGNEQFF	TGCAGTGCTAGACCACCCCCCCGGGGGGGAACGGGGAATGAGCAGTTCTTC
NA	TRBV10-3	TRBJ2-2	NA	CAISERDGWNTGELFF	TGTGCCATCAGTGAGCGGGATGGGTGGAACACCGGGGAGCTGTTTTTT
NA	TRBV12-3/TRBV12-4	TRBJ2-5	NA	CASSFRGAGRETQYF	TGTGCCAGCAGTTTTAGAGGTGCAGGGCGGGAGACCCAGTACTTC
NA	TRBV20-1	TRBJ1-1	NA	CSARVGGREAFF	TGCAGTGCTAGAGTAGGTGGCCGTGAAGCTTTCTTT
NA	TRBV23-1	TRBJ2-4	NA	CASTHSYRKNIQYF	TGCGCCAGCACCCACAGCTACAGGAAAAACATTCAGTACTTC
once	TRBV7-3	TRBJ2-1	NA	CASSPSLGNHEQFF	TGTGCCAGCAGCCCTAGCCTAGGGAATCATGAGCAGTTCTTC
few	TRBV19	TRBJ2-3	NA	CASSPQGFTDTQYF	TGTGCCAGTAGTCCCCAAGGATTTACAGATACGCAGTATTTT
few	TRBV11-2	TRBJ2-1	NA	CASSLTNSGTTSEQFF	TGTGCCAGCAGCTTAACCAATAGCGGAACAACCAGTGAGCAGTTCTTC
NA	TRBV29-1	TRBJ1-1	NA	CSVETVRTEAFF	TGCAGCGTTGAAACGGTACGGACTGAAGCTTTCTTT
once	TRBV7-2	TRBJ2-7	TRBD1	CASSTTGGLVSHEQYF	TGTGCCAGCAGCACCACAGGGGGCCTGGTTAGTCACGAGCAGTACTTC
NA	TRBV5-4	TRBJ2-7	TRBD1	CASSSYPGQWNEQYF	TGTGCCAGCAGCTCTTATCCGGGACAGTGGAACGAGCAGTACTTC
NA	TRBV5-4	TRBJ2-3	NA	CASSWGGPASTDTQYF	TGTGCCAGCAGCTGGGGGGGGCCAGCTAGCACAGATACGCAGTATTTT
NA	TRBV30	TRBJ1-3	NA	CAWSSNTIYF	TGTGCCTGGAGTTCGAACACCATATATTTT
NA	TRBV30	TRBJ2-1	TRBD2	CAWGLRRGGEQFF	TGTGCCTGGGGCCTCCGGCGGGGGGGTGAGCAGTTCTTC
NA	TRBV12-3/TRBV12-4	TRBJ2-3	TRBD2	CASSLDAGVTDTQYF	TGTGCCAGCAGTCTAGATGCGGGGGTCACAGATACGCAGTATTTT
NA	TRBV5-1	TRBJ1-2	NA	CASSLEALDYGYTF	TGCGCCAGCAGCTTGGAGGCGTTGGACTATGGCTACACCTTC
few	TRBV3-1	TRBJ2-7	TRBD2	CASSQDPLAGTNEQYF	TGTGCCAGCAGCCAAGATCCCCTAGCGGGAACGAACGAGCAGTACTTC
NA	TRBV12-3/TRBV12-4	TRBJ2-7	TRBD1	CASSFSGGVEQYF	TGTGCCAGCAGTTTCTCAGGGGGAGTCGAGCAGTACTTC
NA	TRBV11-2	TRBJ2-7	NA	CASSLRAGQGYEQYF	TGTGCCAGCAGCTTAAGGGCAGGGCAAGGGTACGAGCAGTACTTC
NA	TRBV29-1	TRBJ2-1	TRBD2	CSVLSSGYRSYNEQFF	TGCAGCGTCCTGTCTAGCGGGTACCGATCCTACAATGAGCAGTTCTTC
NA	TRBV6-5	TRBJ2-7	TRBD2	CASSYSSSGVYEQYF	TGTGCCAGCAGTTACAGCTCTAGCGGGGTTTACGAGCAGTACTTC
NA	TRBV20-1	TRBJ2-7	TRBD2	CSALASGYEQYF	TGCAGTGCTCTGGCTAGCGGTTACGAGCAGTACTTC
NA	TRBV19	TRBJ1-2	TRBD1	CASSRDRGFPRGYTF	TGTGCCAGTAGCCGGGACAGGGGCTTTCCCCGGGGCTACACCTTC
few	TRBV6-1	TRBJ1-6	NA	CASSPGQINSPLHF	TGTGCCAGCAGCCCCGGACAGATTAATTCACCCCTCCACTTT
NA	TRBV29-1	TRBJ2-1	TRBD1	CSVLQDRANEQFF	TGCAGCGTTTTACAGGACAGGGCGAATGAGCAGTTCTTC
once	TRBV5-4	TRBJ2-5	TRBD2	CASSLQTGGETQYF	TGTGCCAGCAGCTTGCAGACGGGAGGGGAGACCCAGTACTTC
once	TRBV12-3/TRBV12-4	TRBJ2-1	TRBD1	CASSFIDRGRDEQFF	TGTGCCAGCAGTTTCATAGACAGGGGAAGGGATGAGCAGTTCTTC
NA	TRBV4-2	TRBJ2-2	TRBD2	CASSHLAGGTGELFF	TGTGCCAGCAGCCATCTAGCGGGAGGCACCGGGGAGCTGTTTTTT
NA	TRBV7-3	TRBJ2-6	TRBD1	CASSQTGGLSGANVLTF	TGTGCCAGCAGCCAGACAGGGGGCCTCTCTGGGGCCAACGTCCTGACTTTC
NA	TRBV12-3/TRBV12-4	TRBJ2-3	NA	CASSFLVTDTQYF	TGTGCCAGCAGTTTTTTGGTAACAGATACGCAGTATTTT
NA	TRBV5-1	TRBJ1-5	NA	CASSWGDRSNQPQHF	TGCGCCAGCAGCTGGGGAGACAGAAGCAATCAGCCCCAGCATTTT
NA	TRBV20-1	TRBJ2-1	TRBD1	CSAYRGGSYNEQFF	TGCAGTGCTTACAGGGGTGGATCCTACAATGAGCAGTTCTTC
NA	TRBV15	TRBJ2-1	NA	CATSRDSRPPSGEQFF	TGTGCCACCAGCAGAGATTCCCGCCCACCCTCTGGGGAGCAGTTCTTC
NA	TRBV28	TRBJ1-2	NA	CASRTLALAGYTF	TGTGCCAGCAGGACCTTGGCGCTTGCTGGCTACACCTTC
NA	TRBV6-6	TRBJ2-5	TRBD1	CASAGQGRGTQYF	TGTGCCAGCGCGGGACAGGGGAGGGGGACCCAGTACTTC
NA	TRBV9	TRBJ1-3	TRBD1	CASSVGGTGVRSRGNTIYF	TGTGCCAGCAGCGTAGGGGGGACAGGGGTCCGCTCTCGCGGAAACACCATATATTTT
NA	TRBV18	TRBJ1-4	NA	CASSPPSDSLSLGTNEKLFF	TGTGCCAGCTCACCACCTTCGGACAGTCTATCATTGGGGACTAATGAAAAACTGTTTTTT
NA	TRBV20-1	TRBJ1-3	TRBD1	CSAGLRQGFVGNTIYF	TGCAGTGCCGGGCTGCGACAGGGATTCGTTGGAAACACCATATATTTT
NA	TRBV7-2	TRBJ2-1	TRBD2	CASSLAGGRTHEQFF	TGTGCCAGCAGCTTAGCGGGCGGGAGGACCCATGAGCAGTTCTTC
NA	TRBV20-1	TRBJ2-5	NA	CSARRTGGRETQYF	TGCAGTGCTAGAAGAACCGGAGGCCGGGAGACCCAGTACTTC
once	TRBV6-5	TRBJ2-1	NA	CASRATSREQFF	TGTGCCAGCAGGGCGACTAGTCGTGAGCAGTTCTTC
NA	TRBV7-2	TRBJ1-2	NA	CASSPTGPHGYTF	TGTGCCAGCAGCCCAACCGGGCCTCATGGCTACACCTTC
NA	TRBV3-1	TRBJ1-2	NA	CASSQDGYNYGYTF	TGTGCCAGCAGCCAAGACGGGTACAACTATGGCTACACCTTC
NA	TRBV7-9	TRBJ1-3	NA	CASSSNIRSGNTIYF	TGTGCCAGCAGCTCGAACATACGCTCTGGAAACACCATATATTTT
NA	TRBV18	TRBJ1-5	TRBD1	CASSPTGQGNQPQHF	TGTGCCAGCTCACCAACGGGACAGGGAAATCAGCCCCAGCATTTT
NA	TRBV11-2	TRBJ2-1	TRBD2	CASRRPGLAQNEQFF	TGTGCCAGCAGACGCCCCGGACTAGCCCAGAATGAGCAGTTCTTC